This T cell receptor beta chain emerged from a study of T cell responses to AZD1222 COVID-19 vaccine. Broader study findings: Close to half of all spike-specific TCRs reportedly target regions of the variants that are unmutated.

This CDR3 comprises 17 residues. With 1 base removed from V and 0 bases from J, the gap between germline ends came to 10 bases. Remarks on this clone: No antigen is known for it.

Only in-frame clones appear in the TCRdb table, and some are missing; sequencing was by immunoSEQ multiplex PCR. In the table there are around 180,000 clones, about nine tenths of which are singletons. This sequence joins TRBV23-1 and TRBJ1-6; no clear D gene. TRBV23-1 is annotated as an ORF whose role is uncertain. Here the sequenced sample was peripheral blood, taken on day 0 of AZD1222 vaccination. The origin of this receptor is an adult in good health. The CDR3 loop is CASSQCDTRSYNSPLHF. As DNA, the CDR3 is TGCGCCAGCAGTCAATGTGACACCCGCTCCTATAATTCACCCCTCCACTTT.